Reported below is one T cell receptor beta chain. Its matching antigen is unknown. This CDR3 region has 15 residues. Looked up from germline, CDR1 is SGHTA and CDR2 is FQGTGA. Trimming left V 5 bases short and J 8 bases short, with 16 bases between. Hyperthyroidism was newly diagnosed in patients aged 18 to 65 (duration under 2 months). Uncontrolled infection, other autoimmune disease, pregnancy or lactation disqualified patients from enrolment. Fresh peripheral blood, around 11 ml of it, supplied the PBMCs. This sample is part of a study of T cells in Graves' hyperthyroidism and ophthalmopathy. Study-wide results and caveats: Before onset, by a median of about seven months, the model predicted ophthalmopathy.

The CDR3 regions of TCR beta were amplified from RNA transcripts. HTBI primers were used for first-round RT-PCR of the TCR CDR3. From the multiplex PCR reads, TCRdb called clonotypes with MiXCR, one entry per CDR3 protein. The sample yields 380,000 or so distinct CDR3 sequences, approximately 15% seen once. This TCR was sampled from a woman in her twenties or thirties with Graves' hyperthyroidism. The chain uses TRBV7-3 and TRBJ1-6, with D perhaps matching TRBD1 (5 bases). Sequences were obtained from blood. CDR3 protein: CASSLRDRGHSPLHF. The CDR3 DNA reads TGTGCCAGCAGCCTCCGGGACCGCGGACATTCACCCCTCCACTTT. The full variable domain, with the rest looked up from reference TRBV7-3 and TRBJ1-6, is GAGVSQTPSNKVTEKGKYVELRCDPISGHTALYWYRQSLGQGPEFLIYFQGTGAADDSGLPNDRFFAVRPEGSVSTLKIQRTERGDSAVYLCASSLRDRGHSPLHFGNGTRLTVT.